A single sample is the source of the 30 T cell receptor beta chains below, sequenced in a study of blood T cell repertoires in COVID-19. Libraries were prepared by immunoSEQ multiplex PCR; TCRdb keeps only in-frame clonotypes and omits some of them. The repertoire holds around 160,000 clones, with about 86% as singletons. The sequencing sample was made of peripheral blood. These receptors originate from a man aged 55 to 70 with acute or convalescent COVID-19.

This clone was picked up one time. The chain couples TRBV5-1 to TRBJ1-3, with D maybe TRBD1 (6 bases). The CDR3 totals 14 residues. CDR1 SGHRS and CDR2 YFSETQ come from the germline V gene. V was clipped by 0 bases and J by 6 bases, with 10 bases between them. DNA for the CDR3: TGCGCCAGCAGCTTGGCCCAGGGGAAAAACACCATATATTTT. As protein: CASSLAQGKNTIYF.

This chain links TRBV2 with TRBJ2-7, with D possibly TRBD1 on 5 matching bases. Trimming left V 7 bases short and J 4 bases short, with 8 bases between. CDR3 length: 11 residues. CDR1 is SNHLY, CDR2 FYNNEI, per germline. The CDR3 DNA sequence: TGTGCCAGCAAACAGGAATACGAGCAGTACTTC. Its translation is CASKQEYEQYF.

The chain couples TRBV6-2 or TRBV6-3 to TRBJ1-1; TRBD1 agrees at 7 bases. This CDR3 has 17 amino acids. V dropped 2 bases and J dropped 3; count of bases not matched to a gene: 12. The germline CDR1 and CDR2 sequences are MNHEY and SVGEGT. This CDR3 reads CASSYVGLRDRDTEAFF. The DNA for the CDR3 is TGTGCCAGCAGTTACGTGGGCCTAAGGGACAGAGACACTGAAGCTTTCTTT.

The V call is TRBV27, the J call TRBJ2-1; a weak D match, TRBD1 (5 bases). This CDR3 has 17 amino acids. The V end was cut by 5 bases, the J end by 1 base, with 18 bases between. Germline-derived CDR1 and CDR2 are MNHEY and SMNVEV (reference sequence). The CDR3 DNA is TGTGCCAGCAGTCTGAGCGCTAGGGGCGGTTCCTACAATGAGCAGTTCTTC. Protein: CASSLSARGGSYNEQFF.

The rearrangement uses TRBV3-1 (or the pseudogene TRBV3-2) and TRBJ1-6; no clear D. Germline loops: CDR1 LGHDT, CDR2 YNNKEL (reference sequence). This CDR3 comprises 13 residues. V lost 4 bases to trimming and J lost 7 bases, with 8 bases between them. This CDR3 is CASSPNYNSPLHF. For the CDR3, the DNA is TGTGCCAGCAGCCCTAATTACAATTCACCCCTCCACTTT.

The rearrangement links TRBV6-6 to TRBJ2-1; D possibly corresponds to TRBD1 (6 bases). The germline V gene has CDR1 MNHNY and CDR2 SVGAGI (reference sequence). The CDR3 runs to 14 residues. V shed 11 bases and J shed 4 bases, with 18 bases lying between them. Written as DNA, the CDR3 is TGTGCCGCATCCTCGGGGACACGGTACAATGAGCAGTTCTTC. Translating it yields CAASSGTRYNEQFF.

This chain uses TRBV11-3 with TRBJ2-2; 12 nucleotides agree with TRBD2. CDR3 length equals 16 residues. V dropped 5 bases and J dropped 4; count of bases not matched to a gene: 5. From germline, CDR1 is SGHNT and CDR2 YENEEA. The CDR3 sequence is CASSQTSGRGTGELFF. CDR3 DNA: TGTGCCAGCAGCCAGACTAGCGGGAGAGGCACCGGGGAGCTGTTTTTT.

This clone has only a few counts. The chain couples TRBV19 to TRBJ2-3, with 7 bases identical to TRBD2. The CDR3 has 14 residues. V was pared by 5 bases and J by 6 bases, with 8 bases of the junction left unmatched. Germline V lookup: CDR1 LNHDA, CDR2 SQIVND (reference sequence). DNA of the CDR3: TGTGCCAGTAGTCCCCGACTAGCCCAGGATACGCAGTATTTT. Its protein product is CASSPRLAQDTQYF.

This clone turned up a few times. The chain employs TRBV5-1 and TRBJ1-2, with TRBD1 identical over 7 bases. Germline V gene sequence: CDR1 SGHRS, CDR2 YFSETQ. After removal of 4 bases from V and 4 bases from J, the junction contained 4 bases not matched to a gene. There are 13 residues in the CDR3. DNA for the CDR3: TGCGCCAGCAGCCCCACAGGGGTCTATGGCTACACCTTC. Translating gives CASSPTGVYGYTF.

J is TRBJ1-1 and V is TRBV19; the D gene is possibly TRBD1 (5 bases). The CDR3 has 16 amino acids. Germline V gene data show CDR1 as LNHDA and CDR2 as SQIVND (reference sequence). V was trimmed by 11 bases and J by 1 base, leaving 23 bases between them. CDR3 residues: CALNPTPGVTNTEAFF. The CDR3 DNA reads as TGTGCCCTTAACCCGACGCCGGGGGTTACGAACACTGAAGCTTTCTTT.

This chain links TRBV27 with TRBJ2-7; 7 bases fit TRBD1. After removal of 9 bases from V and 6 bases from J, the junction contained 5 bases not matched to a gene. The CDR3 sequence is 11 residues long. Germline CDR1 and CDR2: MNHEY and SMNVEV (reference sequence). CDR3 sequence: CASAQGIEQYF. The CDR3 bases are TGTGCCAGTGCACAGGGGATCGAGCAGTACTTC.

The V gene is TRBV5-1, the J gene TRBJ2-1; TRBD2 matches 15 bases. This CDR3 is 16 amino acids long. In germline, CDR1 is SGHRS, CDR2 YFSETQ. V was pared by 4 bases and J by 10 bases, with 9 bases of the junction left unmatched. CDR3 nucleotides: TGCGCCAGCAGCCCATGGACTAGCGGGAGGGACGCCGAGCAGTTCTTC. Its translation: CASSPWTSGRDAEQFF.

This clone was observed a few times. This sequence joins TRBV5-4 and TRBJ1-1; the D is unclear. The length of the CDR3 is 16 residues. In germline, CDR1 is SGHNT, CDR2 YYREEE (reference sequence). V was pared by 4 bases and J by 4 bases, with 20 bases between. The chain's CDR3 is CASSPQVARGGTEAFF. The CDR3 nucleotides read TGTGCCAGCAGCCCCCAAGTGGCCCGGGGAGGCACTGAAGCTTTCTTT.

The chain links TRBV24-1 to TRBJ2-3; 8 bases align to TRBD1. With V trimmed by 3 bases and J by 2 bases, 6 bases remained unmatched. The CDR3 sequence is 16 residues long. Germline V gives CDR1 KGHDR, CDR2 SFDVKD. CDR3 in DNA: TGTGCCACCAGTGATACTGGACAGGGTTACACAGATACGCAGTATTTT. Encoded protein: CATSDTGQGYTDTQYF.

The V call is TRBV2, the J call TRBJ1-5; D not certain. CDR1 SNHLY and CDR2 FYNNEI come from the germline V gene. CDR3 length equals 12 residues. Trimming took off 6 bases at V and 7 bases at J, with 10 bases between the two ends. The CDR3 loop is CASSPGPQPQHF. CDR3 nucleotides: TGTGCCAGCAGCCCCGGTCCCCAGCCCCAGCATTTT.

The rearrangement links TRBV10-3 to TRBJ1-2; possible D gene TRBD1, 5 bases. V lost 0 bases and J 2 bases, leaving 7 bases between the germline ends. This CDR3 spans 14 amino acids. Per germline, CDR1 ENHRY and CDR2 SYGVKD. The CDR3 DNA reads TGTGCCATCAGTGAGTCCCAGGGAAACTATGGCTACACCTTC. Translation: CAISESQGNYGYTF.

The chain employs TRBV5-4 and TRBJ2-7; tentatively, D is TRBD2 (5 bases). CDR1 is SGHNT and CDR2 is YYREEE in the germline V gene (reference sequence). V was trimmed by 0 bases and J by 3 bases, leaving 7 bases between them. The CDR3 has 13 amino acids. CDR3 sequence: CASSLGGIYEQYF. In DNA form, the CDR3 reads TGTGCCAGCAGCTTGGGAGGGATCTACGAGCAGTACTTC.

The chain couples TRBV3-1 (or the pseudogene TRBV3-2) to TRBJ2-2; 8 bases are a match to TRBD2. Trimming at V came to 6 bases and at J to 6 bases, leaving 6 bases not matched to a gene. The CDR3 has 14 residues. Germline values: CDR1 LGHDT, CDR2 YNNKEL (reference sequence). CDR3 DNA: TGTGCCAGCAGGGGACTAGACCACTCCGGGGAGCTGTTTTTT. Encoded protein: CASRGLDHSGELFF.

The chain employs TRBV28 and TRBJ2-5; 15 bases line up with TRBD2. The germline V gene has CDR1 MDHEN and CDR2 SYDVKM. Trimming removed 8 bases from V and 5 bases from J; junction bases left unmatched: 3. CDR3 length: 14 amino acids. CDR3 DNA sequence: TGTGCCAGCCGGACTAGCGGGAGGGGGGAGACCCAGTACTTC. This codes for CASRTSGRGETQYF.

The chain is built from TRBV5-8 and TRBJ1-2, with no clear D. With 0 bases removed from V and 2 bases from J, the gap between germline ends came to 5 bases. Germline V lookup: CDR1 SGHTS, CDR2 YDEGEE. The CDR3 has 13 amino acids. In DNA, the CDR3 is TGTGCCAGCAGCTTGGCCATGAACTATGGCTACACCTTC. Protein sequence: CASSLAMNYGYTF. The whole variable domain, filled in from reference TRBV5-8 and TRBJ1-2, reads EAGVTQSPTHLIKTRGQQATLRCSPISGHTSVYWYQQALGLGLQFLLWYDEGEERNRGNFPPRFSGRQFPNYSSELNVNALELEDSALYLCASSLAMNYGYTFGSGTRLTVV.

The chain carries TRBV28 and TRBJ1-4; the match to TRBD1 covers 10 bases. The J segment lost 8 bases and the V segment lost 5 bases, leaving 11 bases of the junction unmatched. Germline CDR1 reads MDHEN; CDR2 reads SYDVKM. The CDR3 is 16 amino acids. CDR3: CASSVTTGGLREKLFF. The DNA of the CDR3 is TGTGCCAGCAGTGTAACGACAGGGGGCTTACGGGAAAAACTGTTTTTT.

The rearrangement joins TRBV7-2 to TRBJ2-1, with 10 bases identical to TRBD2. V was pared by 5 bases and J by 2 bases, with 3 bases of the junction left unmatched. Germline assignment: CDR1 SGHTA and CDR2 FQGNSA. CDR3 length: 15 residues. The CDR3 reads CASSVTSGPYNEQFF. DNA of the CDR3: TGTGCCAGCAGCGTGACTAGCGGGCCCTACAATGAGCAGTTCTTC.

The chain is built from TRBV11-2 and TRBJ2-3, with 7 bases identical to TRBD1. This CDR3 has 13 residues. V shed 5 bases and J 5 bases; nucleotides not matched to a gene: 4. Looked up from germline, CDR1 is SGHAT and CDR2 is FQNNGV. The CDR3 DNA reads TGTGCCAGCAGCCCTCGACAGGGAGATACGCAGTATTTT. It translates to CASSPRQGDTQYF.

The CDR3 DNA sequence: TGCGCCAGCATGTCGCGCGGGGCGAACACCGGGGAGCTGTTTTTT. This codes for CASMSRGANTGELFF. The J gene is TRBJ2-2, the V gene TRBV10-1; a possible D gene is TRBD2 (6 bases). The V and J ends lost 7 bases and 0 bases respectively, with 12 bases between them. This CDR3 region has 15 residues. Germline values: CDR1 WNHNN, CDR2 SYGVQD (reference sequence).

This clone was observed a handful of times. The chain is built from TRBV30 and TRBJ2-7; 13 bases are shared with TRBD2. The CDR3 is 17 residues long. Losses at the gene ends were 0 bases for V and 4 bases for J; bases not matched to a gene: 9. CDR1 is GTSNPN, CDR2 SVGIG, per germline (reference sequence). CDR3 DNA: TGTGCCTGGAGTGTACTGAGACTAGCGGGAGGAAGGTACGAGCAGTACTTC. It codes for CAWSVLRLAGGRYEQYF.

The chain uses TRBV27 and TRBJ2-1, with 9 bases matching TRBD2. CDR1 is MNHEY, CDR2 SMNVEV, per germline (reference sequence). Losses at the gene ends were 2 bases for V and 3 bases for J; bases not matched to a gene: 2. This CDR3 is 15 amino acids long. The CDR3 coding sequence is TGTGCCAGCAGTTTAGGAGCGGGAGGCTACAATGAGCAGTTCTTC. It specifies CASSLGAGGYNEQFF.

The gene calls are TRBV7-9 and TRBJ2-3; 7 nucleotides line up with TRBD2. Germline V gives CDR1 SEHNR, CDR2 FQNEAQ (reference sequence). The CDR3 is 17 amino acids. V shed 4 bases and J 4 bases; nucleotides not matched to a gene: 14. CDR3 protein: CASSSTAGLTVADTQYF. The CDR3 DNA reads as TGTGCCAGCAGCTCTACGGCGGGACTAACCGTTGCAGATACGCAGTATTTT. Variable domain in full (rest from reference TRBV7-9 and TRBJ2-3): DTGVSQNPRHKITKRGQNVTFRCDPISEHNRLYWYRQTLGQGPEFLTYFQNEAQLEKSRLLSDRFSAERPKGSFSTLEIQRTEQGDSAMYLCASSSTAGLTVADTQYFGPGTRLTVL.

Here the CDR3 reads CASSEGHQNQPQHF. Written as DNA, the CDR3 is TGCGCCAGCAGCGAGGGACACCAAAATCAGCCCCAGCATTTT. The chain employs TRBV5-1 and TRBJ1-5; possible D gene TRBD1, 6 bases. The germline CDR1 and CDR2 sequences are SGHRS and YFSETQ. CDR3 length: 14 amino acids. V was trimmed by 4 bases and J by 4 bases, leaving 12 bases between them.

The CDR3 DNA reads TGTGCCAGCAGCTCCCTAGCGGGAGTGGGTAATGAGCAGTTCTTC. It translates to CASSSLAGVGNEQFF. This chain links TRBV11-2 with TRBJ2-1; 10 positions agree with TRBD2. Germline V lookup: CDR1 SGHAT, CDR2 FQNNGV. V was clipped by 4 bases and J by 7 bases; unmatched bases: 7. The CDR3 contains 15 residues. Full variable domain (rest looked up from reference TRBV11-2 and TRBJ2-1): EAGVAQSPRYKIIEKRQSVAFWCNPISGHATLYWYQQILGQGPKLLIQFQNNGVVDDSQLPKDRFSAERLKGVDSTLKIQPAKLEDSAVYLCASSSLAGVGNEQFFGPGTRLTVL.

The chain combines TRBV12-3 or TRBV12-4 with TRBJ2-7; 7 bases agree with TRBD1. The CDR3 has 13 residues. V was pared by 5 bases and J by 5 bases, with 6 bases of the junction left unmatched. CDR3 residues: CASSSDRAHEQYF. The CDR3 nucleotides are TGTGCCAGCAGTAGCGACAGGGCCCACGAGCAGTACTTC.